This T cell receptor (beta chain) was documented in a study of vaccination and CD4 T cells after COVID-19. About the study: Six male and four female convalescents took part, two of them Hispanic. Drawing of post-COVID samples took place a median approximately 100 days after diagnosis (range 35 to 161). Participants were given two doses of BNT162b2 or mRNA-1273 vaccine. Findings and caveats of the study: The median number of SARS-CoV-2-reactive clonotypes increased from about 20 to 38, a change that did not reach significance.

TCRdb passed the PCR reads through MiXCR, listing each CDR3 protein once. Among over 20,000 distinct CDR3 sequences listed, around three fifths were seen once. The table lists this clonotype with a few counts. Antigen unknown. Germline-derived CDR1 and CDR2 are SEHNR and FQNEAQ (reference sequence). This CDR3 is 18 amino acids long. The V segment lost 5 bases and the J segment 7 bases; nucleotides outside the gene matches: 14. The material sequenced was CD4+ T cells from blood, taken before SARS-CoV-2 vaccination. This rearrangement joins TRBV7-9 to TRBJ2-5; the match to TRBD2 covers 15 bases. This TCR came from a human donor who had recovered from COVID-19. The CDR3 coding sequence is TGTGCCAGCAGCCCCCGGACTAGCGGGAGGGGGAGAATATGGACCCAGTACTTC. This encodes CASSPRTSGRGRIWTQYF. Full variable domain (outside the CDR3, taken from reference TRBV7-9 and TRBJ2-5): DTGVSQNPRHKITKRGQNVTFRCDPISEHNRLYWYRQTLGQGPEFLTYFQNEAQLEKSRLLSDRFSAERPKGSFSTLEIQRTEQGDSAMYLCASSPRTSGRGRIWTQYFGPGTRLLVL.